These T cell receptor beta chains were read from a single sample in a study of T cell repertoires in ileal Crohn's disease. TCRdb's copy holds only in-frame clones and misses some; the assay was immunoSEQ multiplex PCR. The top ten clones hold roughly 13% of a sample with thousands of clones, 75% to 85% of them seen once. The sequencing input was ileal tissue. These TCRs come from an adult with Crohn's disease. Each CDR3 is given with its conserved first and last residue. A D gene is named only where the DNA matches it firmly. Only part of the rows carry a size: once, few, many, or a class if the clone is expanded.

TRBJ2-2 | TRBV7-8 | . | . | CASSLDRQGGTGELFF | TGTGCCAGCAGCTTAGATAGGCAGGGTGGGACCGGGGAGCTGTTTTTT
TRBJ2-2 | TRBV6-5 | once | . | CASRVRGDGELFF | TGTGCCAGCAGAGTCAGGGGGGACGGGGAGCTGTTTTTT
TRBJ1-1 | TRBV6-5 | . | . | CASRIGSGVGTEAFF | TGTGCCAGCAGGATAGGTTCGGGGGTCGGCACTGAAGCTTTCTTT
TRBJ2-7 | TRBV5-6 | . | . | CASSPEARNYEQYF | TGTGCCAGCAGCCCGGAGGCCAGGAACTACGAGCAGTACTTC
TRBJ1-4 | TRBV7-3 | . | . | CASSLTGGGDNEKLFF | TGTGCCAGCAGCTTAACAGGCGGAGGTGATAATGAAAAACTGTTTTTT
TRBJ2-3 | TRBV7-3 | . | . | CASSLQLYTDTQYF | TGTGCCAGCAGCTTACAACTCTACACAGATACGCAGTATTTT
TRBJ2-3 | TRBV12-5 | . | TRBD2 | CASARTSGRADTQYF | TGTGCTAGTGCCCGGACTAGCGGGAGAGCAGATACGCAGTATTTT
TRBJ1-3 | TRBV18 | few | . | CASSRKTGTPEGNTIYF | TGTGCCAGCTCTCGTAAGACCGGGACACCCGAAGGAAACACCATATATTTT
TRBJ2-7 | TRBV7-8 | . | TRBD2 | CASSLATHAWGTSNYEQYF | TGTGCCAGCAGCTTAGCGACCCACGCGTGGGGGACTAGCAACTACGAGCAGTACTTC
TRBJ2-3 | TRBV7-3 | . | . | CASSLEYADTQYF | TGTGCCAGCAGCTTAGAATACGCAGATACGCAGTATTTT
TRBJ2-6 | TRBV19 | . | . | CASSIQVSGANVLTF | TGTGCCAGTAGTATACAGGTCTCTGGGGCCAACGTCCTGACTTTC
TRBJ2-7 | TRBV27 | once | TRBD2 | CASSTVGGSKYEQYF | TGTGCCAGCAGTACAGTCGGCGGGAGTAAATACGAGCAGTACTTC
TRBJ1-1 | TRBV14 | few | . | CASSPHAGNTEAFF | TGTGCCAGCAGCCCTCATGCAGGGAACACTGAAGCTTTCTTT
TRBJ2-7 | TRBV21-1 | . | . | CASSQDRDQYF | TGTGCCAGCAGCCAGGACAGGGACCAGTACTTC
TRBJ1-1 | TRBV5-1 | once | TRBD1 | CASSLRGQPNAEAFF | TGCGCCAGCAGCTTGCGGGGACAGCCGAACGCTGAAGCTTTCTTT
TRBJ2-7 | TRBV7-9 | . | . | CASSLEGGGSYEQYF | TGTGCCAGCAGCTTAGAAGGCGGCGGATCATACGAGCAGTACTTC
TRBJ2-6 | TRBV9 | . | TRBD1 | CASSVYPDRAGGANVLTF | TGTGCCAGCAGCGTATATCCCGACAGGGCAGGAGGGGCCAACGTCCTGACTTTC
TRBJ1-5 | TRBV10-3 | . | . | CAISESRDQPQHF | TGTGCCATCAGTGAGTCGAGGGATCAGCCCCAGCATTTT
TRBJ1-1 | TRBV5-1 | . | . | CASSLWTEAFF | TGCGCCAGCAGCTTGTGGACTGAAGCTTTCTTT
TRBJ2-7 | TRBV2 | . | TRBD1 | CASSTRQGEQYF | TGTGCCAGCTCCACTAGACAGGGCGAGCAGTACTTC
TRBJ2-5 | TRBV5-4 | . | . | CASSSQGSGETQYF | TGTGCCAGCAGCTCTCAGGGGTCCGGGGAGACCCAGTACTTC
TRBJ2-5 | TRBV4-1 | few | . | CASSQENGLDQETQYF | TGCGCCAGCAGCCAAGAGAACGGGTTGGACCAAGAGACCCAGTACTTC
TRBJ1-4 | TRBV5-1 | . | . | CASSLENGAVNEKLFF | TGCGCCAGCAGCTTGGAGAACGGGGCGGTCAATGAAAAACTGTTTTTT